This T cell receptor beta chain was recorded in a study of cytomegalovirus exposure and HLA in healthy donors. This clone has just a few counts. V gave up 2 bases and J gave up 0 bases, with 4 bases separating them. Germline lookup yields CDR1 LNHDA and CDR2 SQIVND (reference sequence). CDR3 length: 13 residues. The PCR employed 60 Vbeta primers together with 13 Jbeta primers. The table came from immunoSEQ multiplex PCR; TCRdb's copy has only in-frame clones and leaves some out. The sample holds tens of thousands of clones, approximately 75% seen once. Samples came from healthy bone marrow donors. Sequences were obtained from PBMCs. This receptor was obtained from a woman between 35 and 50 years old in good health and CMV-seropositive. J is TRBJ1-1 and V is TRBV19; D gene uncertain. The CDR3 sequence is CASSIQMNTEAFF. The DNA for the CDR3 is TGTGCCAGTAGTATACAGATGAACACTGAAGCTTTCTTT. Complete variable domain (other parts from reference TRBV19 and TRBJ1-1): DGGITQSPKYLFRKEGQNVTLSCEQNLNHDAMYWYRQDPGQGLRLIYYSQIVNDFQKGDIAEGYSVSREKKESFPLTVTSAQKNPTAFYLCASSIQMNTEAFFGQGTRLTVV.